The clone carrying this T cell receptor (beta chain) was detected once. The antigen is unknown. A multiplex PCR was run with 60 Vbeta primers and 13 Jbeta primers. Method: immunoSEQ multiplex PCR; TCRdb's copy keeps in-frame clones and lacks some. Seen here are fewer than 150,000 clones, 70% to 75% observed once, and the top ten hold approximately 15%. The record originates from a study of cytomegalovirus exposure and HLA in healthy donors. Study-wide background: Drawn from HLA-typed donors, 80 million to 95 million unique TCRs were held in an early data release.

Study-level results: Indistinguishable V segments such as TRBV6-2 and TRBV6-3 were excluded. CMV serostatus was the sole immune exposure data available.

The CDR3 runs to 17 residues. CDR1 and CDR2 (germline): MGHDK, SYGVNS. The J segment lost 1 base and the V segment lost 1 base, leaving 4 bases of the junction unmatched. This chain links TRBV25-1 with TRBJ2-2; TRBD1 matches 9 bases. The origin of this receptor is a human donor in good health. Specimen: PBMCs. CDR3: CASSESDRGLNTGELFF. The CDR3 DNA follows: TGTGCCAGCAGTGAATCGGACAGGGGATTGAACACCGGGGAGCTGTTTTTT.